The clone carrying this TCR beta chain is categorized as large. Sequencing used immunoSEQ multiplex PCR; TCRdb keeps in-frame clones, though not all of them. The data show about 8,400 clones, over 65% seen once. Graft specimens yielded both intraepithelial and lamina propria lymphocytes. The data originate from a study of graft-versus-host responses after intestinal transplantation. Overall study context: Anti-thymocyte globulin served as induction for all recipients, who then took tacrolimus and steroids for about three years.

V trimming: 1 base; J trimming: 4 bases; junction bases outside the gene matches: 7. The CDR3 has 15 residues. Germline loops: CDR1 SGHRS, CDR2 YFSETQ. J is TRBJ2-7 and V is TRBV5-1; TRBD1 matches at 8 bases. This clonotype was sampled from a human patient who received an intestinal transplant, so some T cells may come from the graft donor. This sample comprised ileum tissue, obtained about 490 days after intestinal transplant. CDR3 nucleotides: TGCGCCAGCAGCTTGCGGACAGGGCGAGGATACGAGCAGTACTTC. This codes for CASSLRTGRGYEQYF. Looking up the rest from reference TRBV5-1 and TRBJ2-7 gives the full variable domain: KAGVTQTPRYLIKTRGQQVTLSCSPISGHRSVSWYQQTPGQGLQFLFEYFSETQRNKGNFPGRFSGRQFSNSRSEMNVSTLELGDSALYLCASSLRTGRGYEQYFGPGTRLTVT.